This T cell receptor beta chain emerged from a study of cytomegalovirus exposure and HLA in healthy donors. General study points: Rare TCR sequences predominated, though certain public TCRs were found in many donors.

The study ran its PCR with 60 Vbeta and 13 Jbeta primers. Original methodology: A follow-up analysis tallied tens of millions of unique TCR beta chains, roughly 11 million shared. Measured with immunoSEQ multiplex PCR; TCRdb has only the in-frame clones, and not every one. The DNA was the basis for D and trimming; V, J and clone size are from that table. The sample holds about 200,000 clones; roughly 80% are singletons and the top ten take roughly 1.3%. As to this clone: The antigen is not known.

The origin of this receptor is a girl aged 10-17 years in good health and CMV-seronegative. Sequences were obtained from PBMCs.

CDR3 residues: CAWEATTISPLHF. The CDR3 DNA sequence: TGTGCCTGGGAGGCAACCACTATATCGCCCCTCCACTTT. The chain employs TRBV30 and TRBJ1-6, with D unclear. Germline CDR1 and CDR2: GTSNPN and SVGIG (reference sequence). CDR3 length equals 13 residues. The V end was cut by 5 bases, the J end by 13 bases, with 18 bases between.